Sequencing of this T cell receptor beta chain was carried out in a study of blood T cells in healthy people across ages. As for the study in general: Roughly one uniquely barcoded beta molecule per two T cells was captured.

Then a second PCR, running about 6 to 12 cycles, was carried out with a sample-barcoded 5' primer and a J-beta primer mix. A 12-random-nucleotide template-switch adaptor tagged each cDNA molecule. Every sample gave at least 2.5 million paired-end reads containing CDR3. One entry per CDR3 protein, called by TCRdb with MiXCR from the 5' RACE reads. The profile shows more than 1.4 million distinct CDR3 sequences, 42% of them singletons. Material for sequencing was blood. This TCR was recovered from a young woman in good health.

The CDR3 nucleotides are TGCAGTGCTAGTCTTTGGCCTGCCAATGAGCAGTACTTC. It specifies CSASLWPANEQYF. This rearrangement joins TRBV20-1 to TRBJ2-7; D call uncertain. V lost 3 bases and J lost 7, with 16 bases in between. CDR3 length equals 13 residues. Germline assignment: CDR1 DFQATT and CDR2 SNEGSKA (reference sequence).